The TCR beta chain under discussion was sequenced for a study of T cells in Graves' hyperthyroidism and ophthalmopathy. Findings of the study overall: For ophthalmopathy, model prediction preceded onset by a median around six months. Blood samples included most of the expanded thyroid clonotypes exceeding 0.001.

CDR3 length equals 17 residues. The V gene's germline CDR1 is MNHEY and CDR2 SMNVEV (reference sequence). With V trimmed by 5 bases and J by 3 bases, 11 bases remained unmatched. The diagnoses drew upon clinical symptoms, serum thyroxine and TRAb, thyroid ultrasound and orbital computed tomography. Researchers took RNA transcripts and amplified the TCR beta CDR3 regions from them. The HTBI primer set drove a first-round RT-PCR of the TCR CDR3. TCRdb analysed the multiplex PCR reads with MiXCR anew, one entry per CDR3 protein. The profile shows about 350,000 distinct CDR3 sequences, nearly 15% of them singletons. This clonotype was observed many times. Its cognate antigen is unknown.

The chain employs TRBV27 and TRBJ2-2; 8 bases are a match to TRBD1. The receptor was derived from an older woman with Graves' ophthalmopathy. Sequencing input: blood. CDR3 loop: CASSPRTGRSDTGELFF. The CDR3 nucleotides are TGTGCCAGCAGTCCACGGACAGGGAGATCGGACACCGGGGAGCTGTTTTTT.